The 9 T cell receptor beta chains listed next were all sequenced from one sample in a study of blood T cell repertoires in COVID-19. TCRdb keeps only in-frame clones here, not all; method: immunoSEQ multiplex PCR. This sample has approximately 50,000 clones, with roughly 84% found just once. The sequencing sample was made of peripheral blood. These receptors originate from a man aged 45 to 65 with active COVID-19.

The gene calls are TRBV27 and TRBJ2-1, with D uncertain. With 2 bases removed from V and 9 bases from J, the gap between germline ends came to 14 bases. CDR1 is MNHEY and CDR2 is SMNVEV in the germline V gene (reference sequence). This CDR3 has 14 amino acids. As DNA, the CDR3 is TGTGCCAGCAGTTTACTGGATCCGGGTACTGAGCAGTTCTTC. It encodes CASSLLDPGTEQFF.

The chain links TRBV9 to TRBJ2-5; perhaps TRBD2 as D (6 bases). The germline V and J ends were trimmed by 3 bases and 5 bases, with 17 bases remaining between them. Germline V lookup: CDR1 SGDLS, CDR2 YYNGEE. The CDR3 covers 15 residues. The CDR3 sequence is CASSATGSPLETQYF. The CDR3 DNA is TGTGCCAGCAGCGCAACCGGGAGCCCTTTGGAGACCCAGTACTTC. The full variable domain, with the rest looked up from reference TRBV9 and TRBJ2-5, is DSGVTQTPKHLITATGQRVTLRCSPRSGDLSVYWYQQSLDQGLQFLIQYYNGEERAKGNILERFSAQQFPDLHSELNLSSLELGDSALYFCASSATGSPLETQYFGPGTRLLVL.

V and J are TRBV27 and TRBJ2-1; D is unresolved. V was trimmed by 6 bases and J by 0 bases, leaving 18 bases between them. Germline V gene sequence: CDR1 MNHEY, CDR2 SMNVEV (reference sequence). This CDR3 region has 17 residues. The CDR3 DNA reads TGTGCCAGCAGGCTTAACCCCCTTACTTCCTCCTACAATGAGCAGTTCTTC. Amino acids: CASRLNPLTSSYNEQFF.

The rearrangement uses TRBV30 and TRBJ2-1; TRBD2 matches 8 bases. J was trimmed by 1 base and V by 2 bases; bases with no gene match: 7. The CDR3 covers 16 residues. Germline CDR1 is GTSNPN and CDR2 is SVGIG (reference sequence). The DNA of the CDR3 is TGTGCCTGGAGTAGCCTAGCGGGTGGGTCCTACAATGAGCAGTTCTTC. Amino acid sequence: CAWSSLAGGSYNEQFF.

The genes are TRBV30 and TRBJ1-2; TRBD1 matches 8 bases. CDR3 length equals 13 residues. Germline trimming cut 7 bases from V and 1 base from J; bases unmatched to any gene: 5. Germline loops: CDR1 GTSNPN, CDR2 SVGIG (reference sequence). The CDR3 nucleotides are TGTGCCTTACAGGGGGACCTTAACTATGGCTACACCTTC. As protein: CALQGDLNYGYTF.

The CDR3 is CASSMGRNYGYTF. The CDR3 nucleotides are TGTGCCAGTAGTATGGGGCGTAACTATGGCTACACCTTC. The gene calls are TRBV19 and TRBJ1-2, with D tentatively TRBD1 (5 bases). The V gene's germline CDR1 is LNHDA and CDR2 SQIVND (reference sequence). V was clipped by 3 bases and J by 1 base, with 6 bases between them. CDR3 length: 13 amino acids.

As DNA, the CDR3 is TGTGCCAGCTCACCAAGGACTAGCGGGCAGTACTTC. Its protein is CASSPRTSGQYF. This chain connects TRBV18 to TRBJ2-4; 11 bases are shared with TRBD2. The CDR3 contains 12 residues. Germline V gene sequence: CDR1 KGHSH, CDR2 LQKENI. Trimming at V came to 2 bases and at J to 13 bases, leaving 1 base not matched to a gene.

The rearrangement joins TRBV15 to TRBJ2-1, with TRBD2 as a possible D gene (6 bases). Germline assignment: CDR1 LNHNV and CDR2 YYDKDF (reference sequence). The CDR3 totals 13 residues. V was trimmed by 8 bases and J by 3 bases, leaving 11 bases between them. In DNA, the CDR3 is TGTGCCACCGGGATGGGAGGCTACAATGAGCAGTTCTTC. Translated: CATGMGGYNEQFF.

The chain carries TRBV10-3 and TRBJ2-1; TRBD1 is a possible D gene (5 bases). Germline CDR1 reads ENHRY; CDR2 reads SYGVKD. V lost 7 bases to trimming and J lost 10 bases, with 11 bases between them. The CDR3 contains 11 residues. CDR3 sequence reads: CAITSDTEQFF. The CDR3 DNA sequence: TGTGCCATCACCTCGGACACGGAGCAGTTCTTC.